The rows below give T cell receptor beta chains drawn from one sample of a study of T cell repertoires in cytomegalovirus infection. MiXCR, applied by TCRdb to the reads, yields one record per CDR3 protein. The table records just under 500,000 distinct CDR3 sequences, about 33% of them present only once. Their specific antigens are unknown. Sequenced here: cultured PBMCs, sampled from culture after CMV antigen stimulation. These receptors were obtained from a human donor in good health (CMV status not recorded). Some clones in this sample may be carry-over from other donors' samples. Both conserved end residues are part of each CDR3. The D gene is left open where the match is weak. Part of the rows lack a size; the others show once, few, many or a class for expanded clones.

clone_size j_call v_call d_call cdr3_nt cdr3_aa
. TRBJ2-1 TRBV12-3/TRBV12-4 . TGTGCCAGCACCTTGCTCAGGACCAGTAATGAGCAGTTCTTC CASTLLRTSNEQFF
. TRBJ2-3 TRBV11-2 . TGTGCCAGCAGCCCTTCCGCGGCCCCCACAGATACGCAGTATTTT CASSPSAAPTDTQYF
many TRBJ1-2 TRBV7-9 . TGTGCCAGCAGCCCGGGAGGCAGGAGTTTCTATGGCTACACCTTC CASSPGGRSFYGYTF
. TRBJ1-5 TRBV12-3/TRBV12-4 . TGTGCCAGCAGTTTAGGGCCACGGCACAGCAATCAGCCCCAGCATTTT CASSLGPRHSNQPQHF
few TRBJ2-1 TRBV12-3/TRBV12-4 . TGTGCCAGCAGTTTTCCCGCCAGGGCCGATGAGCAGTTCTTC CASSFPARADEQFF
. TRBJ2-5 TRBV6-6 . TGTGCCAGCGGCCGCAGCGGATTACAAGAGACCCAGTACTTC CASGRSGLQETQYF
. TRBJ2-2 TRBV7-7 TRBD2 TGTGCCAGCAGCTTACTCAGCGGGGGGGCCTACACCGGGGAGCTGTTTTTT CASSLLSGGAYTGELFF
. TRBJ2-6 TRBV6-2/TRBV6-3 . TGTGCCAGCACCAACTGGGGGGCTGGGGCCAACGTCCTGACTTTC CASTNWGAGANVLTF
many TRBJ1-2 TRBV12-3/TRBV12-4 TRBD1 TGTGCCAGCAGTTTAGGCGGCAGGGGGCTGTCTGGCTACACCTTC CASSLGGRGLSGYTF
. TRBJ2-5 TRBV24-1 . TGTGCCACCAGTGATGCGACACGTTCCCGGGAGACCCAGTACTTC CATSDATRSRETQYF
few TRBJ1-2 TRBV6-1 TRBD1 TGTGCCAGCAGCTCTTTATCACAGGGGCAATATGGCTACACCTTC CASSSLSQGQYGYTF
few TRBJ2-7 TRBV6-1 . TGTGCCAGCAGTATCCGTGGAGAAGTCTACGAGCAGTACTTC CASSIRGEVYEQYF
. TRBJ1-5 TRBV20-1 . TGCAGTGCTAGACGGGGGGAACAGCCCCAGCATTTT CSARRGEQPQHF
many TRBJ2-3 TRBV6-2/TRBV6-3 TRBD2 TGTGCCAGCAGTTACAAAGGAAGCGGGGCAGATACGCAGTATTTT CASSYKGSGADTQYF
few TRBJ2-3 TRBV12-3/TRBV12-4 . TGTGCCAGCAGAAGGGGGGGAGGGACGCAGTATTTT CASRRGGGTQYF
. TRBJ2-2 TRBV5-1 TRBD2 TGCGCCAGCAGCTCGGCCCCGGGACTAGCGGGAGTGAAGAACACCGGGGAGCTGTTTTTT CASSSAPGLAGVKNTGELFF
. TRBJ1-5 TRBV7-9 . TGTGCCAGCAGCTTTGGGGGGCGCGGAGCAGTACCCCAGCATTTT CASSFGGRGAVPQHF
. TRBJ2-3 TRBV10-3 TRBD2 TGTGCCATCAGTGGTCTAGCGGAGCGGGTTACAGATACGCAGTATTTT CAISGLAERVTDTQYF
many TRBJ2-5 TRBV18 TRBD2 TGTGCCAGCTCCAGGGACTACTCCGACGGGACCCAGTACTTC CASSRDYSDGTQYF
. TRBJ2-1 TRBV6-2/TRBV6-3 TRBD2 TGTGCCAGCACCAACGGGGGGACGTCATACAATGAGCAGTTCTTC CASTNGGTSYNEQFF
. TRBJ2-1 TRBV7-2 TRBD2 TGTGCCAGCAGCCGGGAGGAGCGGGGGTACAATGAGCAGTTCTTC CASSREERGYNEQFF
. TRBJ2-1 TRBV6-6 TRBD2 TGTGCCAGCCGCGGGCACAGCGGACTAGCGGGAGCGCGTGAGCAGTTCTTC CASRGHSGLAGAREQFF
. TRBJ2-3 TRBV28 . TGTGCCAGCAGTGTCCAGGGAGCGGCAGATACGCAGTATTTT CASSVQGAADTQYF
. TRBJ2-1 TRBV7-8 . TGTGCCAGCAGCTTAGCGGGTATCTCCTACAATGAGCAGTTCTTC CASSLAGISYNEQFF
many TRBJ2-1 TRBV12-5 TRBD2 TGTGCTAGTGGTTTGGTACAACTAGCGGGGACTTACAATGAGCAGTTCTTC CASGLVQLAGTYNEQFF
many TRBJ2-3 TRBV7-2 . TGTGCCAGCAGCGCCCGGCGCCCAGATACGCAGTATTTT CASSARRPDTQYF
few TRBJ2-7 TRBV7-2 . TGTGCCAGCAGCTTAGAGATCGCGGAAGTGTCCTACGAGCAGTACTTC CASSLEIAEVSYEQYF
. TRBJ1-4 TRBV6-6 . TGTGCCAGCAGTTACCGCCTTCGGGGGCCTAGCAATGAAAAACTGTTTTTT CASSYRLRGPSNEKLFF
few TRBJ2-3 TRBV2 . TGTGCCAGCAGTGCTGAGAATACGCAGTATTTT CASSAENTQYF
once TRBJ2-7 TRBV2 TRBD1 TGTGCCAGCAGTGAATACGGTCAGGGGGTCTTC CASSEYGQGVF
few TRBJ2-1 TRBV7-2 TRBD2 TGTGCCAGCAGCCGCGGGGGTGGGACTAGGGTCACTGAGCAGTTCTTC CASSRGGGTRVTEQFF
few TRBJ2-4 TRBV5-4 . TGTGCCAGCAGCCCTTCCCAGGGGGCCAAAAACATTCAGTACTTC CASSPSQGAKNIQYF
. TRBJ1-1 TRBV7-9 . TGTGCCAGCAGTCAAAAGGAGAGAGGTGTCACTGAAGCTTTCTTT CASSQKERGVTEAFF
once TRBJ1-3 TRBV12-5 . TGTGCTAGTGGTTTGGGGACGGGAAACACCATATATTTT CASGLGTGNTIYF
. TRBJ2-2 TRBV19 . TGTGCCAGTACCAGAGGAGGACAGACCACCGGGGAGCTGTTTTTT CASTRGGQTTGELFF
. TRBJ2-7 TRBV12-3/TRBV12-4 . TGTGCCAGCAGTGCCCTCCGGGACTCTACGGAGAGGGCGCAGTACTTC CASSALRDSTERAQYF
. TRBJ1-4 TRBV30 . TGTGCCTGGATATCAGCAACTAATGAAAAACTGTGTTTT CAWISATNEKLCF
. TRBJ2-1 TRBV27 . TGTGCCAGCAGTTCCCCCCATCGGGAGCAGTTCTTC CASSSPHREQFF
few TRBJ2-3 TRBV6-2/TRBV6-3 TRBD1 TGTGCCAGCAGTTACGGGGACAGGGCCGGGAAAGATACGCAGTATTTT CASSYGDRAGKDTQYF
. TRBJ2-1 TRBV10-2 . TGCGCCAGCAGTATCGGTCGGGAGCAGTTCTTC CASSIGREQFF
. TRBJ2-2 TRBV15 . TGTGCCACCAGCAGCGTAGGACCGACCAACACCGGGGAGCTGTTTTTT CATSSVGPTNTGELFF